The subject of this entry is one T cell receptor beta chain. Its antigen remains unidentified. Base quality data are lacking; no much larger clone is found one base away. Trimming takes 2 bases from V and 2 bases from J, and the germline ends sit 13 bases apart. CDR1 is given as SGHTA and CDR2 as FQGNSA, both from the germline V gene. Taken from cysteine to phenylalanine, the CDR3 has 16 residues. The DNA shown is the 48-base CDR3, in frame from base 1. The data were taken from a study of T-cell memory formation after mild COVID-19 (dated by TCRdb to the early 2020s). The study in broad terms: TCR sequence clusters from the two donors were largely donor specific. T-cell clones expanding and contracting after mild COVID-19 in a couple of donors were tracked by longitudinal TCRalpha and TCRbeta repertoire sequencing. Two young, previously healthy adult volunteers, one female and one male, were included in the cohort.

This sample was sequenced with an Illumina NovaSeq 6000. Using 5'RACE with constant-segment primers, TCRalpha and TCRbeta cDNA libraries were constructed, with sample barcodes and unique molecular identifiers added in the process. Trizol reagent was used to extract RNA from every sample. The libraries were amplified in two PCR steps, and the second step added a second sample barcode and Illumina TruSeq adapters. Sequencing of the libraries was done on an Illumina NovaSeq, producing 2 x 150 bp paired-end reads. The study's own analysis went as follows. Demultiplexing of reads and collapsing into UMI-guided consensus sequences were performed with migec v1.2.7. Using mixcr v2.1.11, UMI consensuses were aligned to TRA and TRB V and J templates and then assembled into clonotypes. Clonotypes were classified as expanded or contracted when called significant by both edgeR and NoisET, with noise models trained on biological replicates. edgeR calls used a false discovery rate-adjusted p below 0.01 and a log2 fold-change threshold of 1. PCA with hierarchical clustering of max-normalized trajectories of the 1000 most abundant clonotypes was used as exploratory dynamics analysis. Separately sequenced CD4+ and CD8+ repertoires were used to assign a CD4 or CD8 phenotype to each responding clone. TCRdb trimmed public reads at Q25 via fastp, called clones via MiXCR and kept in-frame beta chains. Here each entry gathers all rows of one CDR3 protein and keeps the most common genes and DNA. The V and J calls were not made by the authors but by TCRdb's processing. In this sample the table shows 150,000 to 200,000 distinct CDR3 sequences, 11% of which occur a single time. 3.5% to 4.5% of the sample goes to the ten largest clones.

Overall study outcomes, separate from this receptor: Only a couple of mild cases were covered in the study, and larger cohorts including severe cases with pre-infection samples were considered necessary. SARS-CoV-2 specificity was not confirmed for the second-wave clones peaking on day 37. Clones contracting from day 15 to 85 had balanced CD4/CD8 phenotypes, while a second wave expanding from day 15 to 37 was biased towards CD4+. Some responding clones were detected in pre-infection memory, suggesting pre-existing cross-reactive memory T cells joined the SARS-CoV-2 response. Contracting CD4+ clones were found mainly in CM and EM memory subsets, while CD8+ clones were enriched in EMRA.

Ficoll-Paque density gradient centrifugation was the method used to isolate PBMCs. The source material was PBMCs or a T cell subset sorted from them (not recorded which). The V and J segments used are TRBV7-2 and TRBJ1-5, with TRBD1 tentatively as D gene (5 bases match). The clonotype originates from a young man who had mild COVID-19 (a few samples of this study predate the infection). The sample titles of this study are shuffled in the database, so cell type and time point are left out; the donor was told from shared clones. The DNA sequence is given as TGTGCCAGCAGCTTATTTCCAGGGAGCGGCAATCAGCCCCAGCATTTT. Translated, this is CASSLFPGSGNQPQHF.